This T cell receptor beta chain came from a study of T cell responses to AZD1222 COVID-19 vaccine. Whole-study results and caveats: Sampling captured repertoires only after the peak T cell response.

Points on this clone: Its specificity is unknown.

Trimming took 4 bases from V and 2 from J, leaving 11 bases between them. The CDR3 has 14 amino acids. CDR1 and CDR2 (germline): SNHLY, FYNNEI. Using immunoSEQ multiplex PCR, the repertoire was profiled, and TCRdb retains in-frame clones only, with some absent. This sample has 95,000 to 150,000 clones, with roughly 91% found just once. The sequencing used peripheral blood, collected on day 0 of MenACWY control vaccination. The TCR was taken from an adult in good health. The chain carries TRBV2 and TRBJ1-2; no definite D call. The CDR3 nucleotides read TGTGCCAGCAGTGCGGTCAGCGGGAACTATGGCTACACCTTC. It codes for CASSAVSGNYGYTF.